Each of the 4 T cell receptor beta chains below was sequenced from the same sample in a study of OX40 agonist ivuxolimab in advanced cancers. The assay was immunoSEQ multiplex PCR, and TCRdb's table has in-frame clones only and misses some. The data hold around 99,000 clones, with about 91% observed a single time. Sequencing used CD4+ or CD8+ T cells sorted from blood, obtained in a trial of the OX40 agonist ivuxolimab. The receptor set was obtained from an adult with an advanced solid tumor such as melanoma, head and neck, liver or kidney cancer.

This chain uses TRBV27 with TRBJ2-7; 8 nucleotides line up with TRBD1. The CDR3 runs to 17 residues. Germline V CDR1 and CDR2: MNHEY, SMNVEV (reference sequence). With 1 base clipped from V and 7 bases from J, the junction kept 15 bases outside the gene matches. Written as DNA, the CDR3 is TGTGCCAGCAGTTTATGGCCCGGACCAGGGGGCGAGTCGGAGCAGTACTTC. Encoded protein: CASSLWPGPGGESEQYF.

The chain employs TRBV7-2 and TRBJ1-2; D is unclear. Looked up from germline, CDR1 is SGHTA and CDR2 is FQGNSA. The CDR3 covers 14 residues. V was cut by 4 bases and J by 4 bases, with 13 bases left in between. The DNA for the CDR3 is TGTGCCAGCAGCTCTCGACCCAGGTCCTATGGCTACACCTTC. It translates to CASSSRPRSYGYTF. The whole variable domain, filled in from reference TRBV7-2 and TRBJ1-2, reads GAGVSQSPSNKVTEKGKDVELRCDPISGHTALYWYRQSLGQGLEFLIYFQGNSAPDKSGLPSDRFSAERTGGSVSTLTIQRTQQEDSAVYLCASSSRPRSYGYTFGSGTRLTVV.

The chain carries TRBV28 and TRBJ2-5; 8 bases map to TRBD2. J was trimmed by 2 bases and V by 3 bases; bases with no gene match: 2. The CDR3 runs to 14 residues. Germline V gene lookup returns CDR1 MDHEN and CDR2 SYDVKM. CDR3 region: CASSLSGRQETQYF. The CDR3 DNA sequence: TGTGCCAGCAGTTTGAGCGGGAGACAAGAGACCCAGTACTTC.

The rearrangement links TRBV9 to TRBJ1-3; D is possibly TRBD1 (5 bases). The CDR3 totals 15 residues. Per germline, CDR1 SGDLS and CDR2 YYNGEE. Trimming removed 2 bases at V and 0 bases at J, with 9 bases between. As DNA, the CDR3 is TGTGCCAGCAGCGTTGGGACGGTCTCTGGAAACACCATATATTTT. It codes for CASSVGTVSGNTIYF.